The 22 T cell receptor beta chains below were found in one sample sequenced in a study of cytomegalovirus exposure and HLA in healthy donors. Use of 60 Vbeta and 13 Jbeta primers characterized the PCR. The method was immunoSEQ multiplex PCR; TCRdb's version includes in-frame clones alone and lacks a portion of them. The sample lists around 94,000 clones, roughly 84% occurring once. Sequencing was performed on PBMCs. Source of these receptors: a man in his late teens or twenties in good health and CMV-seronegative.

The sample holds a few counts of this clone. The rearrangement joins TRBV5-5 to TRBJ2-3; 8 nucleotides line up with TRBD2. Unmatched junction bases numbered 19, after V lost 5 bases and J lost 2 bases. Germline V lookup: CDR1 SGHKS, CDR2 YYEKEE (reference sequence). CDR3 length: 19 residues. The CDR3 is CASRTWGGLIAGNTDTQYF. Written as DNA, the CDR3 is TGTGCCAGCAGGACTTGGGGGGGTTTAATAGCGGGGAACACAGATACGCAGTATTTT.

The J gene is TRBJ2-1, the V gene TRBV2; D is possibly TRBD2 (6 bases). V gave up 2 bases and J gave up 5 bases, with 10 bases separating them. The germline V gene encodes CDR1 SNHLY and CDR2 FYNNEI. The CDR3 loop spans 14 amino acids. The CDR3 DNA reads TGTGCCAGCAGTGAACGGGACTTAAACAATGAGCAGTTCTTC. Translation: CASSERDLNNEQFF.

This clone was counted only a few times. The rearrangement joins TRBV16 to TRBJ2-7; the match to TRBD2 covers 9 bases. Unmatched junction bases numbered 5, after V lost 0 bases and J lost 11 bases. Germline V gene data show CDR1 as KGHSY and CDR2 as FQNENV. CDR3 length: 13 residues. CDR3 residues: CASSQSLAGKEYF. CDR3 bases: TGTGCCAGCAGCCAATCGCTAGCGGGAAAGGAGTACTTC.

The genes are TRBV27 and TRBJ2-7, with D possibly TRBD1 on 5 matching bases. V was clipped by 6 bases and J by 0 bases, with 15 bases between them. This CDR3 comprises 15 residues. The germline V gene has CDR1 MNHEY and CDR2 SMNVEV (reference sequence). The CDR3 is CASSPDSLPSYEQYF. Written as DNA, the CDR3 is TGTGCCAGCAGCCCAGACAGTTTACCCTCCTACGAGCAGTACTTC.

The rearrangement links TRBV28 to TRBJ2-7; a possible D gene is TRBD1 (6 bases). The CDR3 is 16 amino acids. Germline V gene data show CDR1 as MDHEN and CDR2 as SYDVKM. V dropped 6 bases and J dropped 0 bases, with 18 bases sitting between them. DNA for the CDR3: TGTGCCAGCAGCCCGAGTGGGGGCCAACTCTCCTACGAGCAGTACTTC. This sequence encodes CASSPSGGQLSYEQYF.

The chain has TRBV7-9 and TRBJ1-4, with 8 nucleotides matching TRBD1. In germline, CDR1 is SEHNR, CDR2 FQNEAQ (reference sequence). CDR3 length equals 16 residues. Germline trimming cut 4 bases from V and 4 bases from J; bases unmatched to any gene: 8. The CDR3 region has the DNA TGTGCCAGCAGCTCTTATGGACAGGGCCGTAATGAAAAACTGTTTTTT. It is translated as CASSSYGQGRNEKLFF.

The V gene is TRBV7-9, the J gene TRBJ1-4; possibly TRBD1 for D (5 bases). CDR1 is SEHNR, CDR2 FQNEAQ, per germline (reference sequence). The CDR3 length is 12 residues. Trimming left V 5 bases short and J 8 bases short, with 9 bases between. CDR3 protein: CASSGRAEKLFF. CDR3 coding DNA: TGTGCCAGCAGCGGCAGGGCGGAAAAACTGTTTTTT. Drawing the rest from reference TRBV7-9 and TRBJ1-4, the complete variable domain is DTGVSQNPRHKITKRGQNVTFRCDPISEHNRLYWYRQTLGQGPEFLTYFQNEAQLEKSRLLSDRFSAERPKGSFSTLEIQRTEQGDSAMYLCASSGRAEKLFFGSGTQLSVL.

The V gene is TRBV9, the J gene TRBJ2-1; 9 nucleotides line up with TRBD2. The CDR3 is 16 residues long. Germline V gene sequence: CDR1 SGDLS, CDR2 YYNGEE. V shed 4 bases and J 8 bases; nucleotides not matched to a gene: 13. CDR3 nucleotide sequence: TGTGCCAGCAGCCCTCGTGCGGGAGGGCCAATCCATGAGCAGTTCTTC. Encoded protein: CASSPRAGGPIHEQFF. The full variable domain, in which reference TRBV9 and TRBJ2-1 provide the parts outside the CDR3, is DSGVTQTPKHLITATGQRVTLRCSPRSGDLSVYWYQQSLDQGLQFLIQYYNGEERAKGNILERFSAQQFPDLHSELNLSSLELGDSALYFCASSPRAGGPIHEQFFGPGTRLTVL.

A remark on this clone: The sample has other DNA sequences that encode this CDR3 too. This chain uses TRBV5-1 with TRBJ2-2, with 7 positions matching TRBD1. Looked up from germline, CDR1 is SGHRS and CDR2 is YFSETQ. V shed 4 bases, J shed 5 bases, and the junction held 5 bases outside the gene matches. The CDR3 has 14 residues. CDR3 region: CASSPGTATGELFF. The CDR3 DNA is TGCGCCAGCAGCCCCGGGACAGCTACCGGGGAGCTGTTTTTT.

The chain has TRBV10-3 and TRBJ1-1; 8 bases fit TRBD1. The CDR3 totals 15 residues. Unmatched junction bases numbered 7, after V lost 2 bases and J lost 5 bases. The germline V gene has CDR1 ENHRY and CDR2 SYGVKD. The CDR3 loop reads CAISEADRGGTEAFF. The CDR3 DNA follows: TGTGCCATCAGTGAGGCTGACAGGGGAGGGACTGAAGCTTTCTTT.

This chain connects TRBV5-1 to TRBJ2-7; D might be TRBD1 (5 bases). Deletions cut 5 bases from V and 0 bases from J, with 6 bases between. This CDR3 comprises 12 residues. The germline V gene encodes CDR1 SGHRS and CDR2 YFSETQ. CDR3 sequence (DNA): TGCGCCAGCAGGGACAACTCCTACGAGCAGTACTTC. Protein sequence: CASRDNSYEQYF.

The CDR3 reads CASSGGLQGISQPQHF. In nucleotides, the CDR3 is TGTGCCAGCAGTGGGGGCTTACAGGGGATTTCCCAGCCCCAGCATTTT. This rearrangement joins TRBV6-1 to TRBJ1-5; 7 bases are shared with TRBD1. V lost 4 bases, J lost 7 bases, and 13 bases stayed unmatched. This CDR3 region has 16 residues. CDR1 and CDR2 from the germline V gene are MNHNS and SASEGT.

The rearrangement uses TRBV29-1 and TRBJ1-1, with TRBD1 matching over 7 bases. The germline gives CDR1 SQVTM, CDR2 ANQGSEA. CDR3 length: 14 amino acids. J gave up 1 base and V 7 bases, and 9 bases lay outside the gene matches. The CDR3 DNA is TGCAGCGGAGGGGACAGCCTGGAGAACACTGAAGCTTTCTTT. Protein sequence: CSGGDSLENTEAFF.

This chain connects TRBV9 to TRBJ2-1; tentative D call: TRBD2 (5 bases). Trimming took 1 base from V and 0 from J, leaving 5 bases between them. The CDR3 totals 14 residues. Germline CDR1 is SGDLS and CDR2 is YYNGEE. The DNA for the CDR3 is TGTGCCAGCAGCGTAACTAGCTCCTACAATGAGCAGTTCTTC. It encodes CASSVTSSYNEQFF.

The chain employs TRBV19 and TRBJ2-5; 7 positions match TRBD1. V was pared by 2 bases and J by 1 base, with 4 bases of the junction left unmatched. Per germline, CDR1 LNHDA and CDR2 SQIVND (reference sequence). This CDR3 has 15 residues. CDR3 amino acids: CASSIRRQGQETQYF. CDR3 in DNA: TGTGCCAGTAGTATACGTCGACAGGGCCAAGAGACCCAGTACTTC.

This chain joins TRBV28 and TRBJ1-1; maybe TRBD1 (5 bases). Trimming removed 2 bases at V and 0 bases at J, with 10 bases between. The CDR3 sequence is 15 residues long. CDR1 is MDHEN, CDR2 SYDVKM, per germline. The CDR3 DNA reads TGTGCCAGCAGTTTAGGGGCGTTTTTGAACACTGAAGCTTTCTTT. It specifies CASSLGAFLNTEAFF.

This clone was seen a few times. This chain uses TRBV5-1 with TRBJ1-2; D gene ambiguous. This CDR3 has 13 residues. Germline V gives CDR1 SGHRS, CDR2 YFSETQ. Trimming left V 2 bases short and J 4 bases short, with 9 bases between. CDR3 coding DNA: TGCGCCAGCAGCTTAGCGAGTGCCTATGGCTACACCTTC. Translation: CASSLASAYGYTF.

The genes are TRBV7-8 and TRBJ2-1; a possible D gene is TRBD2 (7 bases). Germline CDR1 SGHVS, CDR2 FQNEAQ. V lost 0 bases, J lost 12 bases, and 15 bases lay in between. The CDR3 extends over 14 amino acids. CDR3 bases: TGTGCCAGCAGCTTAGCGGGGGGACTACAGGGGCAGTTCTTC. This encodes CASSLAGGLQGQFF.

This clone occurred a few times. This chain links TRBV5-4 with TRBJ2-7, with a weak D call TRBD1 (6 bases). Trimming took 4 bases from V and 7 from J, leaving 21 bases between them. Germline V gene data show CDR1 as SGHNT and CDR2 as YYREEE (reference sequence). The CDR3 spans 15 residues. The CDR3 here is CASSPVGDTTREQYF. The CDR3 DNA sequence: TGTGCCAGCAGCCCCGTGGGGGACACTACGAGAGAGCAGTACTTC. Using reference TRBV5-4 and TRBJ2-7 for the parts outside the CDR3, the full variable domain is ETGVTQSPTHLIKTRGQQVTLRCSSQSGHNTVSWYQQALGQGPQFIFQYYREEENGRGNFPPRFSGLQFPNYSSELNVNALELDDSALYLCASSPVGDTTREQYFGPGTRLTVT.

Here the CDR3 reads CASSGQGSYGYTF. CDR3 DNA: TGCGCCAGCAGCGGACAGGGAAGCTATGGCTACACCTTC. This chain joins TRBV10-1 and TRBJ1-2, with 8 nucleotides matching TRBD1. V was pared by 6 bases and J by 4 bases, with 4 bases of the junction left unmatched. This CDR3 is built from 13 residues. CDR1 is WNHNN, CDR2 SYGVQD, per germline (reference sequence).

The gene calls are TRBV7-2 and TRBJ2-7, with 11 positions matching TRBD2. The CDR3 extends over 14 amino acids. CDR1 is SGHTA and CDR2 is FQGNSA in the germline V gene. The trim removed 6 bases at V and 5 bases at J, leaving 6 bases unmatched. This CDR3 is CASRARGLADEQYF. CDR3 sequence (DNA): TGTGCCAGCAGAGCCAGGGGACTAGCGGACGAGCAGTACTTC.

This chain links TRBV7-2 with TRBJ2-7; the match to TRBD2 covers 7 bases. This CDR3 contains 14 residues. Unmatched junction bases numbered 8, after V lost 5 bases and J lost 4 bases. Germline V CDR1 and CDR2: SGHTA, FQGNSA. CDR3 amino acids: CASSVEGLKYEQYF. For the CDR3, the DNA is TGTGCCAGCAGCGTGGAGGGACTAAAATACGAGCAGTACTTC.